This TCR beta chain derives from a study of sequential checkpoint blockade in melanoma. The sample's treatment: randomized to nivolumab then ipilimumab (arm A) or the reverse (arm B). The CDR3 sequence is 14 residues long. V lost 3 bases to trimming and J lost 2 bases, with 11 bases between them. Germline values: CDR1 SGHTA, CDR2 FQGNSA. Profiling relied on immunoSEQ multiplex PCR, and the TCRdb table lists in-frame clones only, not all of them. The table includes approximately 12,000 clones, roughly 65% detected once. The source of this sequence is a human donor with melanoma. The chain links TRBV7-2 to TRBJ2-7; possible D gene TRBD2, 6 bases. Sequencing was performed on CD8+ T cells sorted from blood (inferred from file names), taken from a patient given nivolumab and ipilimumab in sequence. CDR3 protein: CASSFPGLTYEQYF. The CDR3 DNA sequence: TGTGCCAGCAGCTTCCCGGGACTCACCTACGAGCAGTACTTC. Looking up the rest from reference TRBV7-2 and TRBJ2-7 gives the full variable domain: GAGVSQSPSNKVTEKGKDVELRCDPISGHTALYWYRQSLGQGLEFLIYFQGNSAPDKSGLPSDRFSAERTGGSVSTLTIQRTQQEDSAVYLCASSFPGLTYEQYFGPGTRLTVT.